These T cell receptor beta chains were read from a single sample in a study of T cell repertoires in cytomegalovirus infection. MiXCR was run by TCRdb on the reads, yielding one entry per CDR3 protein. The repertoire includes about 130,000 distinct CDR3 sequences, more than 20% of them detected once, and 30% to 40% sits in the top ten. For these TCRs, the target antigens are not known. Sequencing input: PBMCs, sequenced either directly or after in vitro stimulation (not recorded which). Receptors originate from a human donor in good health (CMV status not recorded). Some clones in this sample may be carry-over from other donors' samples. Both conserved end residues are trimmed from each CDR3. A row's size may be missing; if present it is once, few, many or a size class.

v_gene: TRBV4-1; j_gene: TRBJ2-7; abundance: NA; CDR3aa: ASSHGTGGQY
v_gene: TRBV7-9; j_gene: TRBJ2-5; abundance: few; CDR3aa: ASSSPGQHQETQY
v_gene: TRBV7-2; j_gene: TRBJ2-5; abundance: many; CDR3aa: ASSLVNSGGETQY
v_gene: TRBV7-8; j_gene: TRBJ1-4; abundance: many; CDR3aa: ASSLHRANEKLF
v_gene: TRBV4-3; j_gene: TRBJ1-1; abundance: NA; CDR3aa: ASSPQRASMNTEAF
v_gene: TRBV5-4; j_gene: TRBJ2-3; abundance: few; CDR3aa: ASSPRLATARETQY
v_gene: TRBV11-2; j_gene: TRBJ2-2; abundance: few; CDR3aa: ASSAGTSGRDGELF
v_gene: TRBV19; j_gene: TRBJ2-1; abundance: few; CDR3aa: ASKMGGPFDYNEQF
v_gene: TRBV6-2/TRBV6-3; j_gene: TRBJ2-1; abundance: few; CDR3aa: ASSRPSGDEQF
v_gene: TRBV4-2; j_gene: TRBJ2-1; abundance: NA; CDR3aa: ASSQDPASDYNEQF
v_gene: TRBV4-3; j_gene: TRBJ1-5; abundance: few; CDR3aa: ASSQDHSSNQPQH
v_gene: TRBV18; j_gene: TRBJ2-5; abundance: NA; CDR3aa: ASSPRAGQETQY
v_gene: TRBV7-2; j_gene: TRBJ1-1; abundance: NA; CDR3aa: ASSLEGDTEAF
v_gene: TRBV10-3; j_gene: TRBJ2-1; abundance: few; CDR3aa: AISSPGLAGSEQF
v_gene: TRBV7-6; j_gene: TRBJ2-7; abundance: NA; CDR3aa: ASSLGGGLRSYEQY
v_gene: TRBV11-3; j_gene: TRBJ2-3; abundance: many; CDR3aa: ASSLDGTDTQY
v_gene: TRBV7-6; j_gene: TRBJ2-1; abundance: many; CDR3aa: ASSLVTSGRYNEQF
v_gene: TRBV18; j_gene: TRBJ2-2; abundance: NA; CDR3aa: ASSPRGRWGTGELF
v_gene: TRBV7-9; j_gene: TRBJ1-4; abundance: NA; CDR3aa: ASSSFEANEKLF
v_gene: TRBV11-2; j_gene: TRBJ2-3; abundance: many; CDR3aa: ASKTGQGAGTQY
v_gene: TRBV10-3; j_gene: TRBJ2-5; abundance: NA; CDR3aa: AISDAETQY
v_gene: TRBV7-9; j_gene: TRBJ1-2; abundance: few; CDR3aa: ASSLSQTARSDGYT
v_gene: TRBV5-5; j_gene: TRBJ1-1; abundance: few; CDR3aa: ASSLVYSRGSTEAF
v_gene: TRBV19; j_gene: TRBJ2-5; abundance: NA; CDR3aa: ASTPRAEETQY
v_gene: TRBV5-5; j_gene: TRBJ1-6; abundance: many; CDR3aa: ASSLQPGQTYSPLH
v_gene: TRBV15; j_gene: TRBJ1-2; abundance: NA; CDR3aa: ATSRDFDYGYT
v_gene: TRBV10-3; j_gene: TRBJ1-5; abundance: many; CDR3aa: ATGSSNQPQH
v_gene: TRBV24-1; j_gene: TRBJ2-5; abundance: NA; CDR3aa: ATSDSQGAVLGTQY
v_gene: TRBV12-3/TRBV12-4; j_gene: TRBJ1-5; abundance: many; CDR3aa: ASSGGAGGGRNQPQH
v_gene: TRBV10-3; j_gene: TRBJ2-5; abundance: NA; CDR3aa: AISVGLARNQETQY
v_gene: TRBV11-2; j_gene: TRBJ2-4; abundance: few; CDR3aa: ASSLGLAGGLSKNIQY
v_gene: TRBV7-9; j_gene: TRBJ2-6; abundance: many; CDR3aa: ASSPPKVGRGSGANVLT
v_gene: TRBV7-2; j_gene: TRBJ2-2; abundance: few; CDR3aa: ACKMAGMNTGELF
v_gene: TRBV7-2; j_gene: TRBJ2-1; abundance: many; CDR3aa: ASSPQGGLTYNEQF
v_gene: TRBV6-1; j_gene: TRBJ2-1; abundance: many; CDR3aa: ASSGGRLAGDNEQF
v_gene: TRBV6-6; j_gene: TRBJ2-3; abundance: few; CDR3aa: ASSYSTREVHTDTQY
v_gene: TRBV28; j_gene: TRBJ2-7; abundance: NA; CDR3aa: ASRSSGARS
v_gene: TRBV6-2/TRBV6-3; j_gene: TRBJ2-1; abundance: few; CDR3aa: ASSRSGPLGRQF
v_gene: TRBV12-3/TRBV12-4; j_gene: TRBJ2-5; abundance: few; CDR3aa: ASLGLQETQY
v_gene: TRBV11-2; j_gene: TRBJ1-2; abundance: NA; CDR3aa: ASSLLRHQKGYT
v_gene: TRBV19; j_gene: TRBJ2-1; abundance: once; CDR3aa: ASRGDREQF
v_gene: TRBV7-2; j_gene: TRBJ2-7; abundance: many; CDR3aa: ASSPSGVIAAYEQY
v_gene: TRBV5-4; j_gene: TRBJ2-3; abundance: few; CDR3aa: ASSAGTSGSSTDTQY
v_gene: TRBV7-2; j_gene: TRBJ2-2; abundance: few; CDR3aa: ASSLSFRRELF
v_gene: TRBV24-1; j_gene: TRBJ1-5; abundance: NA; CDR3aa: ATSDLGRDQPQH
v_gene: TRBV19; j_gene: TRBJ1-1; abundance: NA; CDR3aa: ASRSGRLNTEAF
v_gene: TRBV7-9; j_gene: TRBJ1-4; abundance: NA; CDR3aa: ASSSRDAANEKLF
v_gene: TRBV9; j_gene: TRBJ1-1; abundance: many; CDR3aa: ASSVEWANTEAF
v_gene: TRBV11-3; j_gene: TRBJ2-5; abundance: NA; CDR3aa: ASSPRQGIETQY
v_gene: TRBV25-1; j_gene: TRBJ1-1; abundance: NA; CDR3aa: ASSGQGGNTEAF
v_gene: TRBV7-9; j_gene: TRBJ2-2; abundance: many; CDR3aa: ASIHPTSGNTGELF
v_gene: TRBV11-3; j_gene: TRBJ1-1; abundance: NA; CDR3aa: ASSSGGLRWNTEAF
v_gene: TRBV7-2; j_gene: TRBJ2-5; abundance: NA; CDR3aa: ASSFGLEETQY
v_gene: TRBV6-4; j_gene: TRBJ2-2; abundance: NA; CDR3aa: ASSDSPLPSSAGELF
v_gene: TRBV7-6; j_gene: TRBJ2-2; abundance: NA; CDR3aa: ASSPVYRPWSTGELF